This T cell receptor beta chain is from a study of CXCR3-negative and CXCR3-positive naive CD8 T cells. The study's findings and limits: Sequencing showed both naive subsets with comparably high diversity, and memory CD8+ cells much lower. Hydrophobicity of TRB CDR3s was greater in CXCR3-positive naive cells than in CXCR3-negative naive cells.

On this clonotype: Its antigen is undetermined.

The authors prepared UMI-labeled TRB cDNA libraries by 5' RACE. With the 5' RACE reads reprocessed, TCRdb shows one record per CDR3 protein and no DNA. Its clone listing holds some 7,600 distinct CDR3 sequences. The CDR3 runs 16 residues. This receptor was taken from a human donor in good health. Some clones in this sample may be carry-over from other donors' samples. Specimen: naive CXCR3+ CD8+ T cells from blood. As to subset: CD45RO-CCR7+CD27+CD95- naive CD8+ T cells expressing CXCR3 (TNR3+). The chain carries TRBV21-1 and TRBJ1-1. TRBV21-1 is classified as a pseudogene. CDR3 sequence: CASSKGGGRTDTEAFF.